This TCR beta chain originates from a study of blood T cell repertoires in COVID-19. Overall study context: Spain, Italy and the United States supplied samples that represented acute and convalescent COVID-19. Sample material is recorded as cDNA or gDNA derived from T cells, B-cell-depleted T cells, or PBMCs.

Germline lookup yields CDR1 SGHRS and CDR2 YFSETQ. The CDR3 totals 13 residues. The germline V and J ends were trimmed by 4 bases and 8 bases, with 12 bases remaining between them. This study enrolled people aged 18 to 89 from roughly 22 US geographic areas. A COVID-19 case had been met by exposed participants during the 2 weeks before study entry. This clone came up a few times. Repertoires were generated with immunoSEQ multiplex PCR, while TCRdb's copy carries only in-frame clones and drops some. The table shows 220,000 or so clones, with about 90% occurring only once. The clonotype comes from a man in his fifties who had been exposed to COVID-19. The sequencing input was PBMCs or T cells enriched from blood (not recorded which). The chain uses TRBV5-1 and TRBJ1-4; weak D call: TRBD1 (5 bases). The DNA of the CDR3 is TGCGCCAGCAGCGTCAGGGTTAGGGAAAAACTGTTTTTT. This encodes CASSVRVREKLFF.